This TCR beta chain was sequenced during a study of blood T cells in healthy people across ages. Overall study results and limits: Unsorted PBMCs ruled out conclusive naive versus antigen-experienced comparison. TCR beta diversity was tightly associated with the proportion of naive T cells.

Sample-barcoded 5' priming and a J-beta primer mix drove a second PCR of roughly 7 to 11 cycles. Each cDNA molecule was tagged by a template-switch adaptor with 12 random nucleotides. TCRdb ran MiXCR on the 5' RACE reads and lists one entry per CDR3 protein. The sample holds about a million distinct CDR3 sequences; 40% to 60% are singletons and the top ten take over 10%. This clonotype was counted between two and nine times. Its specificity is unknown. The sample consisted of blood. The sequence derives from a man aged 30 to 45 in good health.

The CDR3 loop is CASTPRGLSYEQYF. The CDR3 bases are TGTGCCAGCACCCCCAGGGGTTTAAGCTACGAGCAGTACTTC. The J gene is TRBJ2-7, the V gene TRBV7-2; the D gene is possibly TRBD1 (6 bases). V was shortened by 7 bases and J by 3 bases, with 16 bases between the two germline ends. There are 14 residues in the CDR3. Germline lookup yields CDR1 SGHTA and CDR2 FQGNSA.